Following are 18 T cell receptor beta chains from one sample sequenced in a study of shared clonotypes between healthy human individuals. Measured with immunoSEQ multiplex PCR; TCRdb has only the in-frame clones, and not every one. The sample consists of approximately 2,300,000 clones, 85% to 95% of them appearing once. Source material: naive CD4+ T cells from PBMCs. Subset here: CD45RA+ positively selected. These receptors all stem from a man between 18 and 35 years old in good health. Some clones in this sample may be carry-over from other donors' samples.

The V call is TRBV19, the J call TRBJ1-3; D remains unclear. CDR3 length: 15 amino acids. Trimming shortened V by 5 bases and J by 2 bases, and 13 bases separated the two germline ends. Germline V CDR1 and CDR2: LNHDA, SQIVND (reference sequence). The CDR3 region is CASSPRPGAGNTIYF. CDR3 coding DNA: TGTGCCAGTAGTCCTAGACCTGGGGCTGGAAACACCATATATTTT.

This rearrangement joins TRBV5-1 to TRBJ2-1, with 8 positions matching TRBD1. The CDR3 has 16 amino acids. Trimming removed 0 bases from V and 6 bases from J; junction bases left unmatched: 8. In germline, CDR1 is SGHRS, CDR2 YFSETQ. The CDR3, as DNA: TGCGCCAGCAGCTTGGAGGTTACAGGGGGAGGCAATGAGCAGTTCTTC. It yields the protein CASSLEVTGGGNEQFF.

The chain joins TRBV5-6 to TRBJ2-7, with TRBD1 as a possible D gene (5 bases). The CDR3 covers 14 residues. Trimming removed 4 bases at V and 2 bases at J, with 13 bases between. Germline lookup yields CDR1 SGHDT and CDR2 YYEEEE. DNA for the CDR3: TGTGCCAGCAGCCCGCTGGCAGGGCCCTACGAGCAGTACTTC. Its protein product is CASSPLAGPYEQYF.

The chain is built from TRBV28 and TRBJ2-7, with TRBD1 identical over 7 bases. CDR3 length: 15 residues. Trimming took 4 bases from V and 1 from J; bases not matched to a gene: 7. Germline V CDR1 and CDR2: MDHEN, SYDVKM. The CDR3 DNA is TGTGCCAGCAGTTCGGGGACAGCTCAATCCTACGAGCAGTACTTC. This sequence encodes CASSSGTAQSYEQYF.

The chain couples TRBV7-9 to TRBJ1-2; D unresolved. Germline lookup yields CDR1 SEHNR and CDR2 FQNEAQ (reference sequence). The germline V and J ends were trimmed by 5 bases and 9 bases, with 22 bases remaining between them. The length of the CDR3 is 15 residues. The CDR3 here is CASSPAPAGKISYTF. In nucleotides, the CDR3 is TGTGCCAGCAGCCCGGCCCCCGCTGGAAAAATAAGCTACACCTTC.

This chain uses TRBV10-3 with TRBJ2-3, with 9 bases fitting TRBD2. There are 16 residues in the CDR3. The V gene end was trimmed by 3 bases and the J gene end by 5 bases; junction bases not matched to a gene: 9. Germline V gene sequence: CDR1 ENHRY, CDR2 SYGVKD. CDR3 sequence (DNA): TGTGCCATCAGTGATCTTAGCGGGAGAGGGAAAGATACGCAGTATTTT. This sequence encodes CAISDLSGRGKDTQYF.

The chain links TRBV19 to TRBJ1-2; 7 nucleotides match TRBD1. The CDR3 totals 14 residues. V lost 6 bases and J lost 4; bases outside the gene matches: 8. Per germline, CDR1 LNHDA and CDR2 SQIVND (reference sequence). The CDR3 nucleotides are TGTGCCAGTAGCGACAGGGCCCGCATCTATGGCTACACCTTC. It encodes CASSDRARIYGYTF.

This clone came up once. This sequence joins TRBV6-1 and TRBJ2-7; TRBD2 matches 10 bases. The junction had 4 bases not matched to a gene; V was cut back by 6 bases and J by 5 bases. The CDR3 sequence is 13 residues long. CDR1 is MNHNS and CDR2 is SASEGT in the germline V gene. For the CDR3, the DNA is TGTGCCAGCAGGTTTCTAGCGGGAGACGAGCAGTACTTC. Amino acids: CASRFLAGDEQYF.

A single count supports this clone. The chain couples TRBV19 to TRBJ2-7, with 10 positions matching TRBD1. J lost 2 bases, V lost 4 bases, and 5 bases had no gene match. The CDR3 runs 15 residues. CDR1 LNHDA and CDR2 SQIVND come from the germline V gene (reference sequence). In DNA, the CDR3 is TGTGCCAGTAGTAACCAAGGACAGGGGGCCTACGAGCAGTACTTC. Translated: CASSNQGQGAYEQYF.

V gene TRBV7-2 combines with J gene TRBJ2-7; D may correspond to TRBD1 or TRBD2 (5 bases each). Germline-derived CDR1 and CDR2 are SGHTA and FQGNSA. There are 15 residues in the CDR3. Deletions cut 3 bases from V and 3 bases from J, with 15 bases between. CDR3 protein: CASSLTATGGYEQYF. The DNA for the CDR3 is TGTGCCAGCAGCTTGACGGCAACTGGGGGCTACGAGCAGTACTTC.

V is TRBV6-5 and J is TRBJ1-4; D call uncertain. This CDR3 is built from 13 residues. The V gene's germline CDR1 is MNHEY and CDR2 SVGAGI. Trimming stripped 3 bases from V and 10 bases from J, with 12 bases between. Written as DNA, the CDR3 is TGTGCCAGCAGTTATCGGCCAGACGGAAAACTGTTTTTT. Amino acid sequence: CASSYRPDGKLFF.

V is TRBV29-1 and J is TRBJ2-1, with D maybe TRBD2 (6 bases). CDR1 and CDR2 (germline): SQVTM, ANQGSEA. V was shortened by 0 bases and J by 8 bases, with 8 bases between the two germline ends. CDR3 length equals 12 residues. CDR3 nucleotide sequence: TGCAGCGTTGAAGACAGGGAGGATGAGCAGTTCTTC. This translates into CSVEDREDEQFF.

The chain combines TRBV11-3 with TRBJ2-7, with D possibly being TRBD1 (6 bases). CDR3 size: 15 residues. The V end was cut by 1 base, the J end by 1 base, with 11 bases between. The germline V gene encodes CDR1 SGHNT and CDR2 YENEEA. This CDR3 reads CASSLGAGVSYEQYF. In DNA, the CDR3 is TGTGCCAGCAGCTTAGGGGCAGGGGTATCCTACGAGCAGTACTTC. The variable domain in full, completed from reference TRBV11-3 and TRBJ2-7, reads EAGVVQSPRYKIIEKKQPVAFWCNPISGHNTLYWYLQNLGQGPELLIRYENEEAVDDSQLPKDRFSAERLKGVDSTLKIQPAELGDSAVYLCASSLGAGVSYEQYFGPGTRLTVT.

This clone turned up a few times. V usage is TRBV10-3 and J usage is TRBJ1-1, with a tentative D call TRBD1 (6 bases). The CDR3 sequence is 14 residues long. Between the trimmed V and J ends, which lost 6 bases and 1 base, there was a span of 12 bases. The V gene's germline CDR1 is ENHRY and CDR2 SYGVKD. The CDR3 reads CAIRPRQENTEAFF. The DNA for the CDR3 is TGTGCCATCAGACCCAGACAGGAGAACACTGAAGCTTTCTTT.

V and J are TRBV13 and TRBJ2-6, with 8 bases aligning to TRBD1. J gave up 11 bases and V 5 bases, and 17 bases lay outside the gene matches. Germline loops: CDR1 PRHDT, CDR2 FYEKMQ (reference sequence). CDR3 length: 17 residues. For the CDR3, the DNA is TGTGCCAGCAGCAACACCCAGGGGGCGCAGTCTAGAGACGTCCTGACTTTC. This translates into CASSNTQGAQSRDVLTF.

This rearrangement joins TRBV28 to TRBJ2-5; D may be TRBD2 (6 bases). This CDR3 comprises 14 residues. V was shortened by 3 bases and J by 6 bases, with 14 bases between the two germline ends. The germline V gene has CDR1 MDHEN and CDR2 SYDVKM. The CDR3 nucleotides are TGTGCCAGCAGTTTGGTGGCGCTAGCGAAGACCCAGTACTTC. The encoded protein is CASSLVALAKTQYF.

The CDR3 loop reads CASSYLGRDYGYTF. The CDR3 coding sequence is TGTGCCAGCAGTTACTTGGGACGGGACTATGGCTACACCTTC. The genes are TRBV6-6 and TRBJ1-2; TRBD1 might be the D (5 bases). This CDR3 is 14 amino acids long. V lost 1 base, J lost 3 bases, and 9 bases lay in between. Germline CDR1 reads MNHNY; CDR2 reads SVGAGI (reference sequence).

V usage is TRBV28 and J usage is TRBJ1-5; weak D call: TRBD1 (5 bases). CDR3 length equals 16 residues. Germline CDR1 and CDR2: MDHEN and SYDVKM. Trimming pared 5 bases from V and 4 bases from J, leaving 18 bases between. The CDR3 region has the DNA TGTGCCAGCAGTGCCGGGACCGTAAAGAGGAATCAGCCCCAGCATTTT. Protein sequence: CASSAGTVKRNQPQHF.